One and the same sample provided the 9 T cell receptor beta chains below, sequenced in a study of breast tumors, draining lymph nodes, adjacent tissues. TCRdb called the multiplex PCR reads again in MiXCR, with one record for every CDR3 protein. Found here are around 66,000 distinct CDR3 sequences, less than 45% of them singletons; the top ten hold roughly 9.1%. The sequencing sample was made of breast tumor tissue. The receptors shown here come from a female donor with breast cancer. Some clones in this sample may be carry-over from other donors' samples.

This clonotype was observed many times. V is TRBV29-1 and J is TRBJ2-7, with no clear D. The CDR3 runs to 12 residues. Germline V gene sequence: CDR1 SQVTM, CDR2 ANQGSEA. Trimming shortened V by 6 bases and J by 2 bases, and 11 bases separated the two germline ends. The CDR3 DNA is TGCAGCGTGCTTAGTGAGACCTACGAGCAGTACTTC. It is translated as CSVLSETYEQYF.

This clonotype was counted at least ten times. The V and J genes are TRBV5-8 and TRBJ1-4; a possible D gene is TRBD1 (5 bases). CDR3 size: 16 residues. Germline loops: CDR1 SGHTS, CDR2 YDEGEE. V lost 4 bases to trimming and J lost 1 base, with 14 bases between them. The CDR3 DNA sequence: TGTGCCAGCAGCCGGACCTTGGGGGGAACTAATGAAAAACTGTTTTTT. Translation gives CASSRTLGGTNEKLFF.

This clonotype was detected ten times or more. CDR3 bases: TGTGCCAGCAGCTACGAGATTCCCTACGAGCAGTACTTC. Translation: CASSYEIPYEQYF. The chain couples TRBV5-6 to TRBJ2-7; unclear D gene. The CDR3 is 13 amino acids. Trimming removed 3 bases at V and 2 bases at J, with 9 bases between. Germline values: CDR1 SGHDT, CDR2 YYEEEE.

This clonotype has a count of ten or more. The gene calls are TRBV20-1 and TRBJ1-2; D not resolved. CDR3 length: 15 residues. V shed 2 bases and J shed 6 bases, with 19 bases lying between them. The germline CDR1 and CDR2 sequences are DFQATT and SNEGSKA (reference sequence). CDR3 protein: CSARLARLAGHGYTF. The DNA for the CDR3 is TGCAGTGCTAGATTGGCCCGGCTGGCTGGGCATGGCTACACCTTC.

The sample holds one count of this clonotype. V gene TRBV30 combines with J gene TRBJ2-3; D gene ambiguous. Germline V gives CDR1 GTSNPN, CDR2 SVGIG (reference sequence). The CDR3 has 11 amino acids. V was shortened by 5 bases and J by 4 bases, with 7 bases between the two germline ends. CDR3 region: CAWGFSDTQYF. As DNA, the CDR3 is TGTGCCTGGGGATTCTCAGATACGCAGTATTTT.

Worth noting for this clonotype: A read error is likely, as this CDR3 ends without the conserved phenylalanine or tryptophan. The DNA is omitted, as the CDR3 cannot be located on it reliably, and the CDR3 follows TCRdb's listing. The chain couples TRBV5-4 to TRBJ1-2. The V gene's germline CDR1 is SGHNT and CDR2 YYREEE (reference sequence). 11 amino acids form the CDR3, both terminal residues included. This chain's CDR3 is CASSHEGPAGV.

The sample holds many counts of this clonotype. This sequence joins TRBV6-5 and TRBJ1-2; 7 bases fit TRBD1. The J segment lost 7 bases and the V segment lost 6 bases, leaving 11 bases of the junction unmatched. Germline V gene sequence: CDR1 MNHEY, CDR2 SVGAGI. The CDR3 length is 14 residues. The CDR3 reads CASSQQGGTGGYTF. DNA for the CDR3: TGTGCCAGCAGCCAGCAGGGGGGGACGGGTGGCTACACCTTC.

The table lists this clonotype with a count of one. The junction and the germline gene differ at one end; a read error may be behind it. V usage is TRBV20-1 and J usage is TRBJ1-5, with D unclear. Germline V gene sequence: CDR1 DFQATT, CDR2 SNEGSKA (reference sequence). CDR3 length: 15 residues. The DNA for the CDR3 is TGCAGTGCTAGAGGACTCTCTGATAGCATTCAGCCCCAGCATTTT. Its protein is CSARGLSDSIQPQHF.

The J gene is TRBJ1-1, the V gene TRBV7-3; 7 bases fit TRBD1. V lost 5 bases to trimming and J lost 4 bases; unmatched junction nucleotides: 19. The CDR3 sequence is 18 residues long. The germline V gene has CDR1 SGHTA and CDR2 FQGTGA. The CDR3 spells CASSLMGAGGYSSTEAFF. In DNA form, the CDR3 reads TGTGCCAGCAGCCTAATGGGGGCAGGGGGTTATTCAAGCACTGAAGCTTTCTTT.